This TCR beta chain was observed in a study of metastatic and nonmetastatic thyroid tumors. Study-level information: The comparison covered peripheral blood and tumor or nodule tissue in malignant and benign thyroid patients. Findings of the study overall: In both blood and tumor samples, TCR beta diversity was reported significantly higher for malignant than benign nodules.

Looked up from germline, CDR1 is LGHDT and CDR2 is YNNKEL (reference sequence). The CDR3 consists of 15 residues. This clone was seen repeatedly, ten times or more. Its target is unknown. An end of the junction differs from the germline gene, which may be a read error. Prior to thyroid surgery, none of the patients had received any treatment. TCRdb re-called the PCR reads via MiXCR. The data show tens of thousands of clones, around an eighth seen once. V gene TRBV3-1 combines with J gene TRBJ2-3, with unresolved D. Input material: blood. The receptor's source is a female donor with papillary thyroid cancer or a benign thyroid nodule (not recorded which). Some clones in this sample may be carry-over from other donors' samples. CDR3 nucleotides: TGTGTCAGCAGCCAAGATGGGGTAGACACAGATACGCAGTATTTT. Amino acid sequence: CVSSQDGVDTDTQYF.